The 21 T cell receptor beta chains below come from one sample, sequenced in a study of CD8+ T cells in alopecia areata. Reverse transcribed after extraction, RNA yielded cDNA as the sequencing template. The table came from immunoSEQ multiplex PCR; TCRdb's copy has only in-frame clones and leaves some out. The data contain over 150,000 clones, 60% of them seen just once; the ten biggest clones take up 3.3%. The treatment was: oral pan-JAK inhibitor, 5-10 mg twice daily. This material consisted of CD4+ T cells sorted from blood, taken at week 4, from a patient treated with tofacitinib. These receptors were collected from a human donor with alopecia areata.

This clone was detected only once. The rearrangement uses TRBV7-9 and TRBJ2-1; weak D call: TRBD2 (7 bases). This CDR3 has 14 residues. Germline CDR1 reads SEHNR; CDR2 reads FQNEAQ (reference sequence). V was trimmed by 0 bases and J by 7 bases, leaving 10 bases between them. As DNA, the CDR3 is TGTGCCAGCAGCTTAGCGGGGGGGCCGAATGAGCAGTTCTTC. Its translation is CASSLAGGPNEQFF.

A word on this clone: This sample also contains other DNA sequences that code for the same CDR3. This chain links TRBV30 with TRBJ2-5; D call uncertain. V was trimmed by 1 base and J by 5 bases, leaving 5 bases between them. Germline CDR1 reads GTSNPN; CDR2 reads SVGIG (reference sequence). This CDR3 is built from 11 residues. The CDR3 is CAWSGRETQYF. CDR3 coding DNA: TGTGCCTGGAGTGGCCGCGAGACCCAGTACTTC.

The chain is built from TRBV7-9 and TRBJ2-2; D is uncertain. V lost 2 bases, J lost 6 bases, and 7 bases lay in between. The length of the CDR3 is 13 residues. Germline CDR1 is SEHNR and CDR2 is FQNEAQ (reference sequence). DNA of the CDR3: TGTGCCAGCAGCTTAAGGGCCGCCGGGGAGCTGTTTTTT. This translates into CASSLRAAGELFF.

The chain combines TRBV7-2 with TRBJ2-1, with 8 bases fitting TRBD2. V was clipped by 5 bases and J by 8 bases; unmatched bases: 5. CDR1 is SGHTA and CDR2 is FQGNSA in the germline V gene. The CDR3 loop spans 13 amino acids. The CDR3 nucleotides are TGTGCCAGCAGCCAAGCGGGACTAGATGAGCAGTTCTTC. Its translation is CASSQAGLDEQFF.

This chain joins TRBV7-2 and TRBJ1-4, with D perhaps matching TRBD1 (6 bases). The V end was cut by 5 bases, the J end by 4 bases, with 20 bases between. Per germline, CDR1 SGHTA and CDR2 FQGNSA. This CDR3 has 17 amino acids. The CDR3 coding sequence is TGTGCCAGCAGCCCCACGGGGGGGGCAGCAAATAATGAAAAACTGTTTTTT. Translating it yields CASSPTGGAANNEKLFF.

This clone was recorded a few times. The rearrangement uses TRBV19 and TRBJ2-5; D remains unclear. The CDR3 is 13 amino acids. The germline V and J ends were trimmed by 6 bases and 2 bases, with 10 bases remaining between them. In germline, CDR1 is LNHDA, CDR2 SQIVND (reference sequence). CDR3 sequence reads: CASRRLNQETQYF. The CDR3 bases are TGTGCCAGTAGAAGACTCAATCAAGAGACCCAGTACTTC.

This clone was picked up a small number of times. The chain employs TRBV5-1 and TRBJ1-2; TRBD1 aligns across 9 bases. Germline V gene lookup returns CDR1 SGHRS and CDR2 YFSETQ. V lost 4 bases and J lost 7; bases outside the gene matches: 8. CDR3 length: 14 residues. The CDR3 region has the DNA TGCGCCAGCAGCCAACTACAGGGGGCATCTGGCTACACCTTC. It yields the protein CASSQLQGASGYTF.

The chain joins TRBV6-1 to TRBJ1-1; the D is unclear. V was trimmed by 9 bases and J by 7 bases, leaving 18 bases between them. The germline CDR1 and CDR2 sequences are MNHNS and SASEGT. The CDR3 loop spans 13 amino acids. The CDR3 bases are TGTGCCAGTCAGGCTCATCCCGAGGTTGAAGCTTTCTTT. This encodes CASQAHPEVEAFF.

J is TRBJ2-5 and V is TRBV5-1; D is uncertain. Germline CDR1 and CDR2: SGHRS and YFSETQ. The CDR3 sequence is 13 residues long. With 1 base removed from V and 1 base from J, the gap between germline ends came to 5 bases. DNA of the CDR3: TGCGCCAGCAGCTTGTCTCCCCAAGAGACCCAGTACTTC. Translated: CASSLSPQETQYF.

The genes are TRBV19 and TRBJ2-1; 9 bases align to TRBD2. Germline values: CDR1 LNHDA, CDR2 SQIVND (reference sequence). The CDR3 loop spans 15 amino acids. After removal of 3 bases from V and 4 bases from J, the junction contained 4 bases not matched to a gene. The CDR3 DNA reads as TGTGCCAGTAGTATCCAGCGGGGGGATTACAATGAGCAGTTCTTC. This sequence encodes CASSIQRGDYNEQFF. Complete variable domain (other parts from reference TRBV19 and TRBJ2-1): DGGITQSPKYLFRKEGQNVTLSCEQNLNHDAMYWYRQDPGQGLRLIYYSQIVNDFQKGDIAEGYSVSREKKESFPLTVTSAQKNPTAFYLCASSIQRGDYNEQFFGPGTRLTVL.

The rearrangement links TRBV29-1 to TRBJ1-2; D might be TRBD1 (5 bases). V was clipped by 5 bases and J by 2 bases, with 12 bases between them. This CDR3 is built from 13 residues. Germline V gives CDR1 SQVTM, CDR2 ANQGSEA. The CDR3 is CSVRFSGNYGYTF. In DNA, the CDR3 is TGCAGCGTTCGGTTTTCAGGGAACTATGGCTACACCTTC.

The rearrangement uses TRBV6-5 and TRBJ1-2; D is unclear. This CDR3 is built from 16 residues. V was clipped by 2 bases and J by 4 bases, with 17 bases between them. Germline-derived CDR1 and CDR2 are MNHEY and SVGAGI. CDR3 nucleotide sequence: TGTGCCAGCAGTTACGGGCCGGGCGGAACCCGCTATGGCTACACCTTC. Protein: CASSYGPGGTRYGYTF.

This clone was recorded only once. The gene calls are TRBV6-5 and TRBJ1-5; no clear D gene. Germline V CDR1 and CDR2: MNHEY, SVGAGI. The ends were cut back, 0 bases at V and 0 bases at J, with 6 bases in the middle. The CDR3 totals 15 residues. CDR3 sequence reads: CASSYSRDSNQPQHF. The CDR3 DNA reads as TGTGCCAGCAGTTACTCGAGGGATAGCAATCAGCCCCAGCATTTT.

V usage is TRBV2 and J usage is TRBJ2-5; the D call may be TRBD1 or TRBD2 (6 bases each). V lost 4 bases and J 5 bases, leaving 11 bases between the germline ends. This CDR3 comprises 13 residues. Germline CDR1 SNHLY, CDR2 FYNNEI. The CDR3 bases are TGTGCCAGCAGTGTGGGGGGCTCTGAGACCCAGTACTTC. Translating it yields CASSVGGSETQYF.

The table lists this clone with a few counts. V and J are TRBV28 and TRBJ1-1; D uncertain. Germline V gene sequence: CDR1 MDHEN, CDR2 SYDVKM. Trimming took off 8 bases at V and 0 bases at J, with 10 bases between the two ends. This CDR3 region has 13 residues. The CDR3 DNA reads TGTGCCAGCGGTGACACCATGAACACTGAAGCTTTCTTT. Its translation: CASGDTMNTEAFF.

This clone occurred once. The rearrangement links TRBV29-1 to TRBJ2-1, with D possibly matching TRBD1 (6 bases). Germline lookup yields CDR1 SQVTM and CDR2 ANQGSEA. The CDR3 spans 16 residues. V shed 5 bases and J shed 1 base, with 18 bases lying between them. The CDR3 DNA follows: TGCAGCGTTTCAGGGGTTACAACCCTTTCCTACAATGAGCAGTTCTTC. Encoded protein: CSVSGVTTLSYNEQFF.

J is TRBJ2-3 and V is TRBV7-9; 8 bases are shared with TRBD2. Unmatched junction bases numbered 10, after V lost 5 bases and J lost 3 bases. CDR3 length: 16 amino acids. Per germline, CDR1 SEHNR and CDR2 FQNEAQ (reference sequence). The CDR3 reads CASSPPFSGVTDTQYF. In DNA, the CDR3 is TGTGCCAGCAGCCCCCCCTTTAGCGGGGTGACAGATACGCAGTATTTT.

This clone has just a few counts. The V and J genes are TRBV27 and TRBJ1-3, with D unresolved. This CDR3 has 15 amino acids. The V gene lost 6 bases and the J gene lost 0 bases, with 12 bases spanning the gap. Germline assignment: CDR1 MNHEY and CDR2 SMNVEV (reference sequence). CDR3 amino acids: CASSMTQPSGNTIYF. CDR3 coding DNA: TGTGCCAGCAGCATGACCCAACCCTCTGGAAACACCATATATTTT.

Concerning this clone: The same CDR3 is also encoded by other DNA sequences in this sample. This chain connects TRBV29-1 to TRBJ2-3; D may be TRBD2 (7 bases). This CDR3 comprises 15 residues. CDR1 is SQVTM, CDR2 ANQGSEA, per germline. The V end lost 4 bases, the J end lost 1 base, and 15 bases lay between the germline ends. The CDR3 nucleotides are TGCAGCGTTGGAGGGGGGGGCCTCGGCACAGATACGCAGTATTTT. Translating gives CSVGGGGLGTDTQYF.

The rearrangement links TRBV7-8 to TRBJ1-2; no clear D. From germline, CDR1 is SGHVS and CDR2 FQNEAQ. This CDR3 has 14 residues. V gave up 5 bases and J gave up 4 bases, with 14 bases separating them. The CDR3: CASSGGQEFYGYTF. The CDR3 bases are TGTGCCAGCAGCGGCGGTCAAGAGTTCTATGGCTACACCTTC.

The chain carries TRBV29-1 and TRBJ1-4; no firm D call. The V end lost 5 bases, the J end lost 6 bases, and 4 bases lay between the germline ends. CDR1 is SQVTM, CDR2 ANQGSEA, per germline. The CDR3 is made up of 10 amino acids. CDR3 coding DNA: TGCAGCGTTTCGGATGAAAAACTGTTTTTT. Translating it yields CSVSDEKLFF.